This T cell receptor beta chain came from a study of cytomegalovirus exposure and HLA in healthy donors. Study conclusions and caveats: Because they were indistinguishable, some V segments, including TRBV6-2 and TRBV6-3, were excluded. A later analysis linked a missense DCLRE1C variant to TCR beta V- and J-gene trimming. Per a later analysis, HLA-associated TCR beta chains showed more clonal expansion than other, equally common TCR beta chains. Among donors in an Asian-associated ancestry cluster, a later analysis reportedly found fewer N-insertions than the roughly 610-donor mean.

Amplification used 60 Vbeta primers and 13 Jbeta primers. Assay used: immunoSEQ multiplex PCR; TCRdb lists only in-frame clones, some missing. This sample has some 180,000 clones, with about 77% found just once. The length of the CDR3 is 12 residues. Germline assignment: CDR1 MNHEY and CDR2 SVGAGI. There are a few counts of this clone. The antigen is unknown. A junction boundary mismatches the germline segment, possibly from a read error. Sequencing was carried out using PBMCs. V usage is TRBV6-5 and J usage is TRBJ2-7, with 7 bases identical to TRBD2. The receptor's source is a woman aged 25-40 years in good health and CMV-seronegative. DNA for the CDR3: TGTGCCAGCAGTAAAGCCCTAGCGGCTTGGGTCTTC. This gives the protein CASSKALAAWVF.